A selection of T cell receptor beta chains follows, all from one sample in a study of memory CD4+ T cells and cytomegalovirus serostatus. Profiled with immunoSEQ multiplex PCR; TCRdb holds only in-frame clones, not every one. The sample contains about 48,000 clones, around 78% of which appear only once. The sample taken for sequencing was memory CD4+ T cells from blood. The receptors come from an adult in good health and CMV-seronegative. Both conserved end residues are part of each CDR3. A D gene is named only where the DNA matches it firmly. The listing skips clone size in some rows; elsewhere it reads once, few, many or a size class.

TRBJ1-6 . TRBV4-2 TRBD1 CASSQEGRAGTGGSTLHF TGTGCCAGCAGCCAAGAGGGACGGGCCGGGACAGGGGGAAGCACCCTCCACTTT
TRBJ2-3 . TRBV5-6 . CASSLTGGAKTDTQYF TGTGCCAGCAGCTTGACAGGGGGGGCAAAGACAGATACGCAGTATTTT
TRBJ1-1 few TRBV5-1 . CASSSRGSDTEAFF TGCGCCAGCAGTTCTAGGGGGTCGGACACTGAAGCTTTCTTT
TRBJ2-7 . TRBV11-3 . CAVSLCQQLLRDLNYEQYF .
TRBJ2-2 . TRBV29-1 TRBD2 CSARGSGELFF TGCAGCGCGCGGGGGTCCGGGGAGCTGTTTTTT
TRBJ2-7 . TRBV28 . CASKIGGPRYEQYF TGTGCCAGCAAAATCGGAGGGCCACGGTACGAGCAGTACTTC
TRBJ2-5 . TRBV5-1 TRBD2 CASSTYGLAGVDQYQETQYF TGCGCCAGCAGCACGTACGGACTAGCGGGAGTAGACCAGTACCAAGAGACCCAGTACTTC
TRBJ1-2 few TRBV7-2 TRBD1 CASSLATGPYGYTF TGTGCCAGCAGCTTAGCGACAGGGCCCTATGGCTACACCTTC
TRBJ2-7 . TRBV5-1 . CASSSSYEQYF TGCGCCAGCAGCTCCTCCTACGAGCAGTACTTC
TRBJ2-1 . TRBV5-1 TRBD1 CASSPGQGKDEQFF TGCGCCAGCAGCCCCGGACAGGGGAAGGATGAGCAGTTCTTC
TRBJ1-5 once TRBV2 TRBD1 CASSADRGLGQPQHF TGTGCCAGCAGTGCCGACAGGGGGCTAGGTCAGCCCCAGCATTTT
TRBJ2-6 . TRBV27 TRBD1 CASSSGGSGANVLTF TGTGCCAGCAGTTCAGGGGGCTCTGGGGCCAACGTCCTGACTTTC
TRBJ1-2 . TRBV5-1 TRBD1 CASSRTGSLFNYGYTF TGCGCCAGCAGCAGGACAGGGTCCCTTTTTAACTATGGCTACACCTTC
TRBJ1-4 . TRBV28 . CASSLDGGSANEKLFF TGTGCCAGCAGTTTGGACGGGGGCAGCGCTAATGAAAAACTGTTTTTT
TRBJ1-6 . TRBV7-9 . CASSPPANSPLHF TGTGCCAGCAGCCCCCCGGCTAATTCACCCCTCCACTTT
TRBJ1-1 . TRBV29-1 . CSVDSYTEAFF TGCAGCGTTGACAGCTACACTGAAGCTTTCTTT
TRBJ2-6 . TRBV7-9 . CASSHKSGANVLTF TGTGCCAGCAGCCATAAATCTGGGGCCAACGTCCTGACTTTC
TRBJ1-2 . TRBV27 . CASSSLGGANYGYTF TGTGCCAGCAGCTCACTAGGGGGGGCTAACTATGGCTACACCTTC
TRBJ1-2 . TRBV9 . CASSVGAGPAYGYTF TGTGCCAGCAGCGTAGGGGCAGGGCCGGCCTATGGCTACACCTTC
TRBJ1-5 . TRBV2 . CASSEPYQPQHF TGTGCCAGCAGTGAACCGTATCAGCCCCAGCATTTT
TRBJ2-7 . TRBV5-1 . CASSLGFLQTGSSYEQYF TGCGCCAGCAGCTTGGGGTTCCTCCAAACAGGAAGCTCCTACGAGCAGTACTTC
TRBJ1-2 few TRBV11-2 TRBD1 CASSHNRGAVNGYTF TGTGCCAGCAGCCACAACAGGGGCGCGGTGAATGGCTACACCTTC
TRBJ2-1 . TRBV6-6 TRBD2 CASSSTSGRINEQFF TGTGCCAGCAGTTCCACTAGCGGGAGGATCAATGAGCAGTTCTTC
TRBJ1-2 few TRBV2 . CASSVGVNYGYTF TGTGCCAGCAGTGTAGGGGTTAACTATGGCTACACCTTC
TRBJ2-4 . TRBV11-2 TRBD2 CASSLVGGREVKNIQYF TGTGCCAGCAGCTTAGTCGGGGGGAGGGAGGTCAAAAACATTCAGTACTTC